The present entry profiles one T cell receptor (beta chain) with its context. Original processing notes: Estimates of nucleated cell counts were drawn from the amplification of reference gene primers. Some clones are missing from TCRdb's copy, which holds only in-frame ones; the method was immunoSEQ multiplex PCR. Clone size and V and J calls were adopted from that table, with D and trimming inferred from the DNA. Altogether approximately 160,000 clones are present, roughly four fifths being singletons, with the ten largest covering around 7.9%. The data stem from a study of blood T cell repertoires in COVID-19. The V gene lost 1 base and the J gene lost 1 base, with 17 bases spanning the gap. Germline assignment: CDR1 SEHNR and CDR2 FQNEAQ (reference sequence). This CDR3 has 18 amino acids. Ages ranged from about 18 to 100 years, with residence in 24 US areas. Participants' reported clinical history set cohort assignment. Cohort 3 donors counted as recovered after two negative PCRs, clearance, or resolved symptoms.

The source is a man aged 50 or older who had recovered from COVID-19. The material sequenced was PBMCs or T cells enriched from blood (not recorded which). The chain carries TRBV7-9 and TRBJ2-1; TRBD2 might be the D (6 bases). The DNA of the CDR3 is TGTGCCAGCAGCTTAGGGCTACCGGGACTCAAATCCTACAATGAGCAGTTCTTC. As protein: CASSLGLPGLKSYNEQFF.